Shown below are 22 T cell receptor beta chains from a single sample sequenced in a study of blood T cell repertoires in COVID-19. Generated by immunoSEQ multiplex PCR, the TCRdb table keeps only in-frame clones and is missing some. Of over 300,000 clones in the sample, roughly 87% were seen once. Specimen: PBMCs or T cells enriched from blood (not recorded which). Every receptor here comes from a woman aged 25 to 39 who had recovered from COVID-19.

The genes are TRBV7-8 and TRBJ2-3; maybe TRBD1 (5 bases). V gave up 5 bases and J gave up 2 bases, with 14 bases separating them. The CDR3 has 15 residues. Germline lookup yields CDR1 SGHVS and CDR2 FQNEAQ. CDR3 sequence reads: CASSPGPGITDTQYF. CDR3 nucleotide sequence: TGTGCCAGCAGCCCAGGGCCAGGGATCACAGATACGCAGTATTTT. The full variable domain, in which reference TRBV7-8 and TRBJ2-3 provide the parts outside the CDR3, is GAGVSQSPRYKVAKRGQDVALRCDPISGHVSLFWYQQALGQGPEFLTYFQNEAQLDKSGLPSDRFFAERPEGSVSTLKIQRTQQEDSAVYLCASSPGPGITDTQYFGPGTRLTVL.

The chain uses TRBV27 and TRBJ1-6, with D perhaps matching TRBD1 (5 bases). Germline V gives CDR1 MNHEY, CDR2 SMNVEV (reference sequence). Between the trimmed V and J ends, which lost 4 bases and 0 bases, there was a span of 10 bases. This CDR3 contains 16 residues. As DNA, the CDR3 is TGTGCCAGCAGTTGGCGGGGGGGCTCCTATAATTCACCCCTCCACTTT. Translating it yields CASSWRGGSYNSPLHF.

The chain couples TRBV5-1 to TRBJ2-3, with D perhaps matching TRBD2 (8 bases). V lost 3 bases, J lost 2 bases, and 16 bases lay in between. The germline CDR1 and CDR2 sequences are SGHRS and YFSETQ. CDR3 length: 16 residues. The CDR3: CASSSGGAGVTDTQYF. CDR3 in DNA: TGCGCCAGCAGCTCAGGGGGAGCGGGGGTCACAGATACGCAGTATTTT. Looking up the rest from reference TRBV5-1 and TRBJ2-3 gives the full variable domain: KAGVTQTPRYLIKTRGQQVTLSCSPISGHRSVSWYQQTPGQGLQFLFEYFSETQRNKGNFPGRFSGRQFSNSRSEMNVSTLELGDSALYLCASSSGGAGVTDTQYFGPGTRLTVL.

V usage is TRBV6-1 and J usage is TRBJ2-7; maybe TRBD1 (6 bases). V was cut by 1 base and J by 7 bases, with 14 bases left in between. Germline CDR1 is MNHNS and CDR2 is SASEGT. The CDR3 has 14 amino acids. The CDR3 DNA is TGTGCCAGCAGTGAAGATCTGGGGGCCTGGGAGCAGTACTTC. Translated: CASSEDLGAWEQYF.

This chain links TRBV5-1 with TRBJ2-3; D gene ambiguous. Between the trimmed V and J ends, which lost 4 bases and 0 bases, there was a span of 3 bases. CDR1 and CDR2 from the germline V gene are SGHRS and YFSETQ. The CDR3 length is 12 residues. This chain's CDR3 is CASSLSTDTQYF. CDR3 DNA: TGCGCCAGCAGCCTTAGCACAGATACGCAGTATTTT.

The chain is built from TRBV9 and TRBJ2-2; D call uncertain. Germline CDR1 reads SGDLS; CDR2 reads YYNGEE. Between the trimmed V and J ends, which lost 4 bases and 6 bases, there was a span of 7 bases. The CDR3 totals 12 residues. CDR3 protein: CASSHSPGELFF. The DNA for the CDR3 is TGTGCCAGCAGCCATAGCCCCGGGGAGCTGTTTTTT.

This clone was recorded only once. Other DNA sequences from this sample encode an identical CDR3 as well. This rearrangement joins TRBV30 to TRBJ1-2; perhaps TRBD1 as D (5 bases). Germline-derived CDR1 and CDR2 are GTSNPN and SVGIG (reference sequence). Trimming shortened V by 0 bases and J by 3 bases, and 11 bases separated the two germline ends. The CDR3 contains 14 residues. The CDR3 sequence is CAWSVSRGDYGYTF. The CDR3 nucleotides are TGTGCCTGGAGTGTATCCCGGGGGGACTATGGCTACACCTTC.

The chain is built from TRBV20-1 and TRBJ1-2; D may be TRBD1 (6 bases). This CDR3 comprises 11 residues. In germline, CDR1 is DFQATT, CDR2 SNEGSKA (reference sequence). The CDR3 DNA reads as TGCAGCCCAGGACAGAACTATGGCTACACCTTC. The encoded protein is CSPGQNYGYTF.

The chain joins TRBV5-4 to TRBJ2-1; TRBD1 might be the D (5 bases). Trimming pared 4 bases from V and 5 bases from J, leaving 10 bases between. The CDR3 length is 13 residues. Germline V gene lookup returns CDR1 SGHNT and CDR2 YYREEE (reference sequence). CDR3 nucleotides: TGTGCCAGCAGCCAGGGCGCCGACAATGAGCAGTTCTTC. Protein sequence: CASSQGADNEQFF.

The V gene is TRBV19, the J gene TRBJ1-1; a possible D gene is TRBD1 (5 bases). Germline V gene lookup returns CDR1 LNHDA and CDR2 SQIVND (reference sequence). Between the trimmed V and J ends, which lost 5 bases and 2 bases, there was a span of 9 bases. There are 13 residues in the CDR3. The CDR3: CASSADSNTEAFF. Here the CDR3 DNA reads TGTGCCAGTAGTGCAGACAGTAACACTGAAGCTTTCTTT.

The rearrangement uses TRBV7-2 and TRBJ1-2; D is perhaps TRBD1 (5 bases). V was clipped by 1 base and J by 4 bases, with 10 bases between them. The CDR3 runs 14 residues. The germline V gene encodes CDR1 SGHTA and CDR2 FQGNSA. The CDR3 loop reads CASSLDTGAYGYTF. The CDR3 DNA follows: TGTGCCAGCAGCTTAGATACAGGAGCCTATGGCTACACCTTC.

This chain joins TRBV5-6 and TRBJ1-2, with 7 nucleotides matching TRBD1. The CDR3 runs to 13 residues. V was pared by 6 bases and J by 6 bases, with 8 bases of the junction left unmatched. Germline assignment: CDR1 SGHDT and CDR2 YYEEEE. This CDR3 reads CASNKQGIHGYTF. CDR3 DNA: TGTGCCAGCAACAAACAGGGGATCCATGGCTACACCTTC.

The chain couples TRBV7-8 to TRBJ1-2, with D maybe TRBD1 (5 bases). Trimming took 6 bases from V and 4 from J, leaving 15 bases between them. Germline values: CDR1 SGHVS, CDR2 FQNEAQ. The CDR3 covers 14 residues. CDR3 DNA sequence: TGTGCCAGCAGTACCGCCCAGGGTAGCTATGGCTACACCTTC. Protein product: CASSTAQGSYGYTF.

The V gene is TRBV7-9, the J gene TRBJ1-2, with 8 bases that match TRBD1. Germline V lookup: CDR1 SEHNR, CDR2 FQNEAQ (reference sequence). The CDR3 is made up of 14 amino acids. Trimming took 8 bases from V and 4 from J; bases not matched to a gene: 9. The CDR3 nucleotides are TGTGCCAGCCGATTAACAGGGGGTGGCTATGGCTACACCTTC. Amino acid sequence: CASRLTGGGYGYTF.

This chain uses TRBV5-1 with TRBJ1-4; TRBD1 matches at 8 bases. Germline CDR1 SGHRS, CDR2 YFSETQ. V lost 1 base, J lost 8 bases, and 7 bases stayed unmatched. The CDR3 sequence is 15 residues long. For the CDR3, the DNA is TGCGCCAGCAGCTTGCAGGGGGCGCGAGACGAAAAACTGTTTTTT. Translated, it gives CASSLQGARDEKLFF. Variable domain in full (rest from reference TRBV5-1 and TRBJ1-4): KAGVTQTPRYLIKTRGQQVTLSCSPISGHRSVSWYQQTPGQGLQFLFEYFSETQRNKGNFPGRFSGRQFSNSRSEMNVSTLELGDSALYLCASSLQGARDEKLFFGSGTQLSVL.

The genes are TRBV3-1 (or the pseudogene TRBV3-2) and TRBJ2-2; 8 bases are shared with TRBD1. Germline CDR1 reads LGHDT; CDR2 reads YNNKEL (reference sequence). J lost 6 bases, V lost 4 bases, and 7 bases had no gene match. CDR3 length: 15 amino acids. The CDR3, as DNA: TGTGCCAGCAGCCCTCGGCCAGGGGGCCCCGGGGAGCTGTTTTTT. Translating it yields CASSPRPGGPGELFF.

CDR3 coding DNA: TGCGCCAGCAGCTTGACGGGGGGCGGGGAGACCCAGTACTTC. Translation gives CASSLTGGGETQYF. V is TRBV5-1 and J is TRBJ2-5; D is possibly TRBD2 (7 bases). The CDR3 has 14 amino acids. Germline assignment: CDR1 SGHRS and CDR2 YFSETQ. Trimming removed 1 base at V and 5 bases at J, with 12 bases between.

The CDR3 region has the DNA TGTGCCAGCAGTTACTACGGGAAGAACACCGGGGAGCTGTTTTTT. This encodes CASSYYGKNTGELFF. The V and J genes are TRBV6-2 or TRBV6-3 and TRBJ2-2, with a possible D match to TRBD2 (5 bases). In germline, CDR1 is MNHEY, CDR2 SVGEGT. This CDR3 contains 15 residues. V lost 1 base, J lost 1 base, and 7 bases lay in between.

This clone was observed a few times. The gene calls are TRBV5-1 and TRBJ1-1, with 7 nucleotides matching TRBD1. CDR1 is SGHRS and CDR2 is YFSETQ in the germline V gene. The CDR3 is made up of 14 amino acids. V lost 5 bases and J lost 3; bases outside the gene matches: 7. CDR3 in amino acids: CASRESTGDTEAFF. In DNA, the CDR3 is TGCGCCAGCAGAGAGAGTACAGGGGACACTGAAGCTTTCTTT.

The CDR3 sequence is CASSYSQRGDTEAFF. The CDR3 DNA reads TGTGCCAGCAGTTACTCACAACGGGGGGACACTGAAGCTTTCTTT. This chain links TRBV6-5 with TRBJ1-1; a possible D gene is TRBD1 (5 bases). The length of the CDR3 is 15 residues. The germline V and J ends were trimmed by 0 bases and 3 bases, with 11 bases remaining between them. Germline V gene sequence: CDR1 MNHEY, CDR2 SVGAGI.

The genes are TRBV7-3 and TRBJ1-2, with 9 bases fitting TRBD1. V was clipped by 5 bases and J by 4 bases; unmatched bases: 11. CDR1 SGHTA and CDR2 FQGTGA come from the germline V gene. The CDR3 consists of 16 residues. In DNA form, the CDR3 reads TGTGCCAGCAGCCCCGCACCCGGACAGGGGCTCTATGGCTACACCTTC. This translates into CASSPAPGQGLYGYTF.

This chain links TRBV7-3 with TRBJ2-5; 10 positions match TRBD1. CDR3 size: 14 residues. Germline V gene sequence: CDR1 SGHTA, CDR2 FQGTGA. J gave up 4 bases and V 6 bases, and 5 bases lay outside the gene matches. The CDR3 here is CASRLTGGAETQYF. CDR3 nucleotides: TGTGCCAGCAGATTGACAGGGGGCGCAGAGACCCAGTACTTC.